The rows below give T cell receptor beta chains drawn from one sample of a study of blood T cells in healthy people across ages. TCRdb reanalysed the 5' RACE reads using MiXCR and keeps one entry per CDR3 protein. The table records almost 800,000 distinct CDR3 sequences, roughly 50% of them present only once. Sequencing was performed on blood. The source of these receptors is a man between 25 and 39 years old in good health. Both conserved end residues are part of each CDR3. The D gene is left open where the match is weak. The size entry is marked missing in some rows and otherwise reads once, few, many or a size class.

TRBV7-2	TRBJ1-5	-	few	CASSLTGPYSNQPQHF	TGTGCCAGCAGCTTAACAGGGCCTTATAGCAATCAGCCCCAGCATTTT
TRBV7-2	TRBJ2-5	TRBD2	once	CASSLGTSGSQTQYF	TGTGCCAGCAGCTTGGGGACTAGTGGGTCGCAGACCCAGTACTTC
TRBV18	TRBJ2-3	-	-	CASSPPRGTDTQYF	TGTGCCAGCTCACCACCTCGCGGCACAGATACGCAGTATTTT
TRBV3-1	TRBJ1-2	TRBD1	-	CASSLFRPGTGVYYGYTF	TGTGCCAGCAGCCTGTTTAGACCCGGGACAGGGGTTTACTATGGCTACACCTTC
TRBV3-1	TRBJ1-1	-	-	CASCRRGGDTEAFF	TGTGCCAGCTGCCGACGGGGTGGGGACACTGAAGCTTTCTTT
TRBV20-1	TRBJ2-1	-	few	CSARNNEQFF	TGCAGTGCTAGGAACAATGAGCAGTTCTTC
TRBV20-1	TRBJ2-1	-	-	CSASERSEQFF	TGCAGTGCTAGTGAGCGGAGTGAGCAGTTCTTC
TRBV7-2	TRBJ2-5	TRBD2	few	CASSLTSGVNQETQYF	TGTGCCAGCAGCTTGACTAGCGGGGTAAACCAAGAGACCCAGTACTTC
TRBV7-2	TRBJ2-7	-	many	CASSLAGQGTYEQYF	TGTGCCAGCAGCTTGGCCGGGCAGGGTACCTACGAGCAGTACTTC
TRBV24-1	TRBJ2-2	-	-	CATSRVANTGELFF	TGTGCCACCAGTAGGGTCGCGAACACCGGGGAGCTGTTTTTT
TRBV5-8	TRBJ1-5	-	few	CASSLVQPQHF	TGTGCCAGCAGCTTGGTTCAGCCCCAGCATTTT
TRBV27	TRBJ2-3	-	-	CASTTHRSTDTQYF	TGTGCCAGCACCACCCACAGAAGCACAGATACGCAGTATTTT
TRBV29-1	TRBJ2-7	-	many	CSVRTASSYEQYF	TGCAGCGTCAGGACAGCCAGCTCCTACGAGCAGTACTTC
TRBV7-9	TRBJ2-7	-	-	CSSSLTAVSYEQYF	TGTTCCAGCAGCTTAACAGCGGTATCCTACGAGCAGTACTTC
TRBV10-3	TRBJ2-1	-	-	CAISSGTHNEQFF	TGTGCCATCAGCTCCGGGACCCACAATGAGCAGTTCTTC
TRBV7-9	TRBJ2-1	-	-	CASSSSLGFHEQFF	TGTGCCAGCAGCTCGAGCCTAGGTTTTCATGAGCAGTTCTTC
TRBV6-5	TRBJ1-1	-	few	CASSYSGGNTEAFF	TGTGCCAGCAGTTACTCGGGAGGGAACACTGAAGCTTTCTTT
TRBV7-2	TRBJ2-7	TRBD1	-	CASSLDRGAGYEQYF	TGTGCCAGCAGCTTAGACAGGGGCGCAGGCTACGAGCAGTACTTC
TRBV9	TRBJ2-2	-	-	CASSVVMGGRIWTGELFF	TGTGCCAGCAGCGTAGTAATGGGTGGGAGGATATGGACCGGGGAGCTGTTTTTT
TRBV12-5	TRBJ2-5	-	-	CASGSGTQGNERYF	TGTGCTAGTGGATCCGGGACCCAGGGGAACGAGCGGTACTTC
TRBV6-5	TRBJ2-2	-	-	CASSYSWGTGELFF	TGTGCCAGCAGTTACTCTTGGGGAACCGGGGAGCTGTTTTTT
TRBV7-9	TRBJ1-1	-	few	CASSFTRDNTEAFF	TGTGCCAGCAGCTTTACGAGAGATAACACTGAAGCTTTCTTT
TRBV5-8	TRBJ2-1	TRBD1	-	CASSFHRGRTINEQFF	TGTGCCAGCAGCTTCCACAGGGGGCGAACAATCAATGAGCAGTTCTTC
TRBV7-9	TRBJ2-4	-	-	CASSPLTGSVAKNIQYF	TGTGCCAGCAGCCCGCTCACAGGTTCTGTAGCCAAAAACATTCAGTACTTC
TRBV7-2	TRBJ2-7	-	-	CASRVAWEPSYEQYF	TGTGCCAGCAGGGTCGCGTGGGAACCTTCCTACGAGCAGTACTTC
TRBV28	TRBJ2-7	-	-	CASQSNFYEQYF	TGTGCCAGCCAGTCTAACTTCTACGAGCAGTACTTC
TRBV11-1	TRBJ2-7	-	-	CASSYLAPYEQYF	TGTGCCAGCAGCTACTTGGCCCCCTACGAGCAGTACTTC
TRBV20-1	TRBJ2-4	TRBD1	-	CSARSGTGEYTIQYF	TGCAGTGCTAGATCCGGGACAGGGGAATATACTATTCAGTACTTC
TRBV29-1	TRBJ1-2	-	-	CSVNRAYSYTF	TGCAGCGTTAACAGGGCCTATAGCTACACCTTC
TRBV7-2	TRBJ2-5	TRBD1	-	CASKFQLGQEETQYF	TGTGCCAGCAAATTTCAACTGGGACAGGAAGAGACCCAGTACTTC
TRBV7-2	TRBJ2-3	-	-	CASSLAENTQYF	TGTGCCAGCAGCTTAGCGGAGAATACGCAGTATTTT
TRBV7-2	TRBJ2-1	-	-	CASSLVGSSGPPIYEQFF	TGTGCCAGCAGCTTAGTCGGTAGTAGCGGCCCTCCTATCTATGAGCAGTTCTTC